This T cell receptor (beta chain) was sequenced in a study of cytomegalovirus exposure and HLA in healthy donors. Study-level results: TCR beta chains associated with HLA were, in a later analysis, more clonally expanded than equally common others. A missense DCLRE1C variant was associated with V- and J-gene trimming of TCR beta chains in a later analysis, and an independent cohort replicated the association.

At the time of sampling, donors were nominally healthy, though unrecorded immune exposures were likely. In regard to this clone: The antigen remains undetermined.

The PCR was carried out with 60 Vbeta primers and 13 Jbeta primers. TCRdb's copy holds only in-frame clones and misses some; the assay was immunoSEQ multiplex PCR. The profile shows 76,000 or so clones, 65% to 75% of them singletons. The receptor was isolated from a woman between 40 and 55 years old in good health and CMV-seropositive. Sequenced material: PBMCs.

The CDR3 DNA reads TGTGCCAGCAGTTTAGCGGGGGACACTGAAGCTTTCTTT. It translates to CASSLAGDTEAFF. The genes are TRBV28 and TRBJ1-1, with D possibly being TRBD1 (5 bases). Per germline, CDR1 MDHEN and CDR2 SYDVKM. Trimming shortened V by 2 bases and J by 3 bases, and 7 bases separated the two germline ends. This CDR3 has 13 amino acids.